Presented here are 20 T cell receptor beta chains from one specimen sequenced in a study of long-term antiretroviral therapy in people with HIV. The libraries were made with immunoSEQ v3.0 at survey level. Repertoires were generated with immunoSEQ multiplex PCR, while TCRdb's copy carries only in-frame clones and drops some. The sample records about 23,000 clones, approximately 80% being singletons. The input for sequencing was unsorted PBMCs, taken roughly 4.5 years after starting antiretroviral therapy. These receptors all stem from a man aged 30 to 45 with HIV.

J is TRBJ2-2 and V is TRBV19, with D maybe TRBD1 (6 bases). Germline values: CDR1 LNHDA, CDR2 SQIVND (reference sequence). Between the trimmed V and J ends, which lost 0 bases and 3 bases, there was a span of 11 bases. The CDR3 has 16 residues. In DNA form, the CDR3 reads TGTGCCAGTAGTATAGAGGGGCAGGGGCACACCGGGGAGCTGTTTTTT. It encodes CASSIEGQGHTGELFF.

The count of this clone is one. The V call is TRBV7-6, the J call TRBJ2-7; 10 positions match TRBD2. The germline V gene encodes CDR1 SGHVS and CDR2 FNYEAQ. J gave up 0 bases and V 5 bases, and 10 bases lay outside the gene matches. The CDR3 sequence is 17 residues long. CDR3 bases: TGTGCCAGCAGCCTCACCCGCACTAGCGGGGACTCCTACGAGCAGTACTTC. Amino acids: CASSLTRTSGDSYEQYF.

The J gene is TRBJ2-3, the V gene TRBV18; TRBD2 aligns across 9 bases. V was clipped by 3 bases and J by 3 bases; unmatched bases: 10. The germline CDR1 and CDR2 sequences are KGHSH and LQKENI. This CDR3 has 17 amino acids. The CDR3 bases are TGTGCCAGCTCACCGACTGCTAGCGGGATTTCGACAGATACGCAGTATTTT. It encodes CASSPTASGISTDTQYF.

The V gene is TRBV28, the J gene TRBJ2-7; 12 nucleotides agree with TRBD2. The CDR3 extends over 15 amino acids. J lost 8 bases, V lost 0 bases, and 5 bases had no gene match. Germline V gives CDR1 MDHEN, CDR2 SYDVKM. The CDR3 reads CASSLWTSGSTKQYF. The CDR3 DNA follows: TGTGCCAGCAGTTTATGGACTAGCGGGAGTACGAAGCAGTACTTC.

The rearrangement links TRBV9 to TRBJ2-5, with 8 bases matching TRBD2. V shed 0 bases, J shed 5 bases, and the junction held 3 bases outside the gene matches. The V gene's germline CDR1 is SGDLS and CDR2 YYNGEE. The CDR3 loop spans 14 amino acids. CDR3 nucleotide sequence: TGTGCCAGCAGCGTAGCGGGGGGGCCCGAGACCCAGTACTTC. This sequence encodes CASSVAGGPETQYF.

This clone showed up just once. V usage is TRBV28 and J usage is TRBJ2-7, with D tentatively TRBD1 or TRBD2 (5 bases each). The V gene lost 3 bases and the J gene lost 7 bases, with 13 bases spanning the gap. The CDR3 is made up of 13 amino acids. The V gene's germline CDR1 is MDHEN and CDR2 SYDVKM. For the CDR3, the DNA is TGTGCCAGCAGTTTGGTAGGGACCGGGGAGCAGTACTTC. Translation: CASSLVGTGEQYF.

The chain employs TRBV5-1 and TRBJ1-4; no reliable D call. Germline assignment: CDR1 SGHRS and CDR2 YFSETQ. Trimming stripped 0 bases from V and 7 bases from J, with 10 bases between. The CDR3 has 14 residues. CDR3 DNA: TGCGCCAGCAGCTTGGCGGGGAGGATTGAAAAACTGTTTTTT. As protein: CASSLAGRIEKLFF.

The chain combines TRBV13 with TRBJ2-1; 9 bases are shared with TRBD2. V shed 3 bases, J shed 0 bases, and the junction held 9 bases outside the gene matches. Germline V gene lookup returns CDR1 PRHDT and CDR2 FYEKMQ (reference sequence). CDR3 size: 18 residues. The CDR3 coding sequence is TGTGCCAGCAGCTTGCGACTAGCGGACCTGAGCTCCTACAATGAGCAGTTCTTC. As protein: CASSLRLADLSSYNEQFF.

The CDR3 here is CASTSDGTSVNTEAFF. The CDR3 DNA reads TGTGCCAGCACCTCAGACGGTACATCGGTGAACACTGAAGCTTTCTTT. The gene calls are TRBV6-6 and TRBJ1-1, with D uncertain. Trimming cost V 7 bases and J 0 bases, with 18 bases left between them. Germline V gene sequence: CDR1 MNHNY, CDR2 SVGAGI (reference sequence). The CDR3 sequence is 16 residues long.

Written as DNA, the CDR3 is TGTGCCAGCAGTTTAGACAAGTACACTGAAGCTTTCTTT. Protein product: CASSLDKYTEAFF. The rearrangement joins TRBV28 to TRBJ1-1; D not certain. This CDR3 spans 13 amino acids. V lost 2 bases and J lost 3, with 7 bases in between. Germline-derived CDR1 and CDR2 are MDHEN and SYDVKM.

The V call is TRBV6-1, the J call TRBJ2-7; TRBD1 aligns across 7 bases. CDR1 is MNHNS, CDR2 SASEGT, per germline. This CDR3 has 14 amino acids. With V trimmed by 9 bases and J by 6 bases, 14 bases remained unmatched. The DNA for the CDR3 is TGTGCCAGAAAGGGGGCGGACCGCAGGTGCGAGCAGTACTTC. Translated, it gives CARKGADRRCEQYF.

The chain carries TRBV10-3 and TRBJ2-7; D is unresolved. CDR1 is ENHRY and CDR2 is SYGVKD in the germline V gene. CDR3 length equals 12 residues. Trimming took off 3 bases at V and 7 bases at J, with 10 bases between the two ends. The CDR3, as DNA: TGTGCCATCAGTGACCGGACGGAGGAGCAGTACTTC. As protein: CAISDRTEEQYF.

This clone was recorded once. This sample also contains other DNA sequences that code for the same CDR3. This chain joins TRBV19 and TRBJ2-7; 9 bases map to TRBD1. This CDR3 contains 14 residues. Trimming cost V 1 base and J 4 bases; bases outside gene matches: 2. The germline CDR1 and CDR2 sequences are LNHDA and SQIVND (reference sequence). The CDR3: CASSIAQGAYEQYF. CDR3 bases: TGTGCCAGTAGTATAGCACAGGGGGCTTACGAGCAGTACTTC.

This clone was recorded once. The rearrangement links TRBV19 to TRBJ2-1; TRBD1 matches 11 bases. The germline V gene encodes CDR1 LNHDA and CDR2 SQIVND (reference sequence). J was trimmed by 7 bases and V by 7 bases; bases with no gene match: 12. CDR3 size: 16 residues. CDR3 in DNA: TGTGCCAGTACCCCATGGGGGACAGGGGGGTTGAATGAGCAGTTCTTC. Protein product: CASTPWGTGGLNEQFF.

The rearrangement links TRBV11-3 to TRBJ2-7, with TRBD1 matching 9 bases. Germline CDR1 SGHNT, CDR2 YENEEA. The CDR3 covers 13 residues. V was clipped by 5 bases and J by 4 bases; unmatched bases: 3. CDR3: CASSGDREYEQYF. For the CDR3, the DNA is TGTGCCAGCAGCGGGGACAGGGAATACGAGCAGTACTTC.

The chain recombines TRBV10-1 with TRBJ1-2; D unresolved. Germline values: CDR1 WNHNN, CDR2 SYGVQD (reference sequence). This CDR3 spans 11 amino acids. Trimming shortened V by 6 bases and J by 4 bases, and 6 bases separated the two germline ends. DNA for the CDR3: TGCGCCAGCAGGGGAGCCTATGGCTACACCTTC. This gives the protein CASRGAYGYTF.

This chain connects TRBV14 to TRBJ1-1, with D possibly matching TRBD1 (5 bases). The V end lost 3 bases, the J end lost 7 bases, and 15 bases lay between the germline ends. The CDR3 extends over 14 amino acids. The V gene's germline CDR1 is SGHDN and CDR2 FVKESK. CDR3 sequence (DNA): TGTGCCAGCAGCCATTGGACTCGGGGCTTTGAAGCTTTCTTT. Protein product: CASSHWTRGFEAFF.

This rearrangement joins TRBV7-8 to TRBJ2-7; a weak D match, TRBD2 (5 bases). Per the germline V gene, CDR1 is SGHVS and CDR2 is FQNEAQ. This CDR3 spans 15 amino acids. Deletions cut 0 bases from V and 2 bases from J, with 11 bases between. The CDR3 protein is CASSLAGVWTYEQYF. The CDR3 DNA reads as TGTGCCAGCAGCTTAGCGGGAGTATGGACCTACGAGCAGTACTTC.

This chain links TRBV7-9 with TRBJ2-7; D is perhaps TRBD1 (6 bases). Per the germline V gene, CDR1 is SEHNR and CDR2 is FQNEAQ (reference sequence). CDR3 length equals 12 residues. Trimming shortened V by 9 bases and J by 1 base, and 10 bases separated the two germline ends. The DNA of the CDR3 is TGTGCCAGTTCAGGGGTTTCCTACGAGCAGTACTTC. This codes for CASSGVSYEQYF.

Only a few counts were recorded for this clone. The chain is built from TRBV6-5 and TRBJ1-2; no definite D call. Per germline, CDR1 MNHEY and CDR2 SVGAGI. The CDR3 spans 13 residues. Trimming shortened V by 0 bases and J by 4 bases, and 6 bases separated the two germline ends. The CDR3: CASSYSGSYGYTF. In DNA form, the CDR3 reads TGTGCCAGCAGTTACTCAGGGAGCTATGGCTACACCTTC.